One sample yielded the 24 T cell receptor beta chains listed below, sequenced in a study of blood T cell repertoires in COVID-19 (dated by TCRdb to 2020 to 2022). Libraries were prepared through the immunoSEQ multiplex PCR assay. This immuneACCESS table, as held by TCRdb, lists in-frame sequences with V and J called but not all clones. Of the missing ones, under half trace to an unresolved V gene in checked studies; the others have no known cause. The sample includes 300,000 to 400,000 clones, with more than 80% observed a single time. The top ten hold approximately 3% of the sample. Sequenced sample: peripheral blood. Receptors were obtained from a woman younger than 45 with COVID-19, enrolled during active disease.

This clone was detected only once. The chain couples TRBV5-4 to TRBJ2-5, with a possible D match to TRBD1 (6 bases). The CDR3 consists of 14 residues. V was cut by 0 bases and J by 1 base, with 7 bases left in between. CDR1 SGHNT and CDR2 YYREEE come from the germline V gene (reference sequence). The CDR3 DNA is TGTGCCAGCAGCTTGGGGACAGTCCAAGAGACCCAGTACTTC. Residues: CASSLGTVQETQYF. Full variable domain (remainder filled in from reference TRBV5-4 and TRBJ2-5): ETGVTQSPTHLIKTRGQQVTLRCSSQSGHNTVSWYQQALGQGPQFIFQYYREEENGRGNFPPRFSGLQFPNYSSELNVNALELDDSALYLCASSLGTVQETQYFGPGTRLLVL.

CDR3 bases: TGTGCCAGCAGCGACGGGACTAGCGGGGGCCCCTACGAGCAGTACTTC. This gives the protein CASSDGTSGGPYEQYF. V and J are TRBV9 and TRBJ2-7, with 14 bases that match TRBD2. The germline V gene encodes CDR1 SGDLS and CDR2 YYNGEE. V lost 3 bases to trimming and J lost 2 bases; unmatched junction nucleotides: 4. CDR3 size: 16 residues.

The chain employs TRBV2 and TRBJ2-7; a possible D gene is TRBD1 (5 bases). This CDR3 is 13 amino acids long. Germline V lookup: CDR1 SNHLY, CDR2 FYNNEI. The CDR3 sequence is CASSEDSYYEQYV. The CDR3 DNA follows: TGTGCCAGCAGCGAAGACAGTTACTACGAGCAGTACGTC.

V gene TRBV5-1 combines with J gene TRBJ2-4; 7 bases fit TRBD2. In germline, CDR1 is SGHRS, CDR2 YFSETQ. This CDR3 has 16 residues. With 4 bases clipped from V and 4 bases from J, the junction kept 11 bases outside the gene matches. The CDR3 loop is CASSVHGTSVKNIQYF. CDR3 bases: TGCGCCAGCAGCGTCCACGGAACTAGCGTAAAAAACATTCAGTACTTC.

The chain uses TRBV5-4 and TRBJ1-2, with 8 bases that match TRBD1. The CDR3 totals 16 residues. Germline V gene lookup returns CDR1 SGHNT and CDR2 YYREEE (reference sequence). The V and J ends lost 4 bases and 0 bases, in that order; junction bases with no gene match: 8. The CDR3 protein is CASSLDRARANYGYTF. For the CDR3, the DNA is TGTGCCAGCAGCCTGGACAGGGCGAGGGCTAACTATGGCTACACCTTC.

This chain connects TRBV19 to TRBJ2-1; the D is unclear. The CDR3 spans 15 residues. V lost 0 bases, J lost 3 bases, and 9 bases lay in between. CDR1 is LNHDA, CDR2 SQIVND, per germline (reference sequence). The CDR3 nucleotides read TGTGCCAGTAGTATAGAAAGCAGGAACTACAATGAGCAGTTCTTC. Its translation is CASSIESRNYNEQFF. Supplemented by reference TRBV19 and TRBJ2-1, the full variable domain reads DGGITQSPKYLFRKEGQNVTLSCEQNLNHDAMYWYRQDPGQGLRLIYYSQIVNDFQKGDIAEGYSVSREKKESFPLTVTSAQKNPTAFYLCASSIESRNYNEQFFGPGTRLTVL.

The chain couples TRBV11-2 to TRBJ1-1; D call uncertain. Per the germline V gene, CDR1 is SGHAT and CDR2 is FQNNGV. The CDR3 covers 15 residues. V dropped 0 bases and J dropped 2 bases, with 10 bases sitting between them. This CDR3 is CASSLDSGINTEAFF. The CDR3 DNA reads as TGTGCCAGCAGCTTAGACTCAGGAATTAACACTGAAGCTTTCTTT.

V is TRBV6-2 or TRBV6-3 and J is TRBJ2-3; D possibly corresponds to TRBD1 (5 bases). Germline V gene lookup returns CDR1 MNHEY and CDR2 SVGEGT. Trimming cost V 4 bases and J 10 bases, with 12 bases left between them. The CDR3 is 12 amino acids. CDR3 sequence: CASSSPQVPQYF. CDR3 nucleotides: TGTGCCAGCAGTTCTCCACAGGTTCCGCAGTATTTT.

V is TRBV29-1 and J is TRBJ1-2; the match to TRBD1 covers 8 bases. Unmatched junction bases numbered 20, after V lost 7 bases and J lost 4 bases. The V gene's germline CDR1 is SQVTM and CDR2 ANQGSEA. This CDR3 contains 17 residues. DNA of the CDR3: TGCAGCGCATCTAGAACCTTGGTTGGACAGGGTGGCTATGGCTACACCTTC. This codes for CSASRTLVGQGGYGYTF. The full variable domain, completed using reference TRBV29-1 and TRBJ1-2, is SAVISQKPSRDICQRGTSLTIQCQVDSQVTMMFWYRQQPGQSLTLIATANQGSEATYESGFVIDKFPISRPNLTFSTLTVSNMSPEDSSIYLCSASRTLVGQGGYGYTFGSGTRLTVV.

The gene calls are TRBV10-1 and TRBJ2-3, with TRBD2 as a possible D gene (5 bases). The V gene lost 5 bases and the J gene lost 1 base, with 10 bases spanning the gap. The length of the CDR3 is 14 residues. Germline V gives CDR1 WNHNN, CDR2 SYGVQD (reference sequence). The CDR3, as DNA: TGCGCCAGCAGTAAGAGCGGAGGCACAGATACGCAGTATTTT. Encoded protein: CASSKSGGTDTQYF.

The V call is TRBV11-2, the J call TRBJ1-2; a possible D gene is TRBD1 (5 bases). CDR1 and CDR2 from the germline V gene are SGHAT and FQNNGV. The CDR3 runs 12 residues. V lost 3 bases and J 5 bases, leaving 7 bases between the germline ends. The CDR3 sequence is CASSLGLYGYTF. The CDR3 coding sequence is TGTGCCAGCAGCTTGGGACTATATGGCTACACCTTC.

This CDR3 is CASSPLTGTNTEAFF. The CDR3 DNA is TGTGCCAGCTCACCCCTGACAGGGACGAACACTGAAGCTTTCTTT. The chain recombines TRBV18 with TRBJ1-1; 7 nucleotides agree with TRBD1. The V gene's germline CDR1 is KGHSH and CDR2 LQKENI. This CDR3 contains 15 residues. Germline trimming cut 3 bases from V and 1 base from J; bases unmatched to any gene: 5.

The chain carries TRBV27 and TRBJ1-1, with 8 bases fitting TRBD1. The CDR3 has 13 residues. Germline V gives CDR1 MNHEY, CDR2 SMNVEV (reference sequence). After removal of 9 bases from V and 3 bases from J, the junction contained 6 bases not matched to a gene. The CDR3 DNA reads TGTGCCAGTAGAGACAGGGGCTACACTGAAGCTTTCTTT. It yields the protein CASRDRGYTEAFF.

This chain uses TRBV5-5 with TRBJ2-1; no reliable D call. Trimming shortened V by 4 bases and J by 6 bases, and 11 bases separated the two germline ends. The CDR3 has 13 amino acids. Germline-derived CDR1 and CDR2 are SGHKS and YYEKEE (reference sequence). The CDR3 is CASSLILVNEQFF. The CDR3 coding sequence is TGTGCCAGCAGCCTGATCTTAGTCAATGAGCAGTTCTTC.

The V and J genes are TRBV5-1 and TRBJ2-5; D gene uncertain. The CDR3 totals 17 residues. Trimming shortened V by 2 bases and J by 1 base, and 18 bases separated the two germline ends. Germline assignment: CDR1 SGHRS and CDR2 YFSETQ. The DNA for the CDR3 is TGCGCCAGCAGCTTCGCCCTGACACGGTACGTCCAAGAGACCCAGTACTTC. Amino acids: CASSFALTRYVQETQYF.

CDR3 in amino acids: CASSRGTGYSYEQYF. For the CDR3, the DNA is TGTGCCAGCAGCCGCGGGACAGGGTACTCCTACGAGCAGTACTTC. V gene TRBV6-2 or TRBV6-3 combines with J gene TRBJ2-7, with TRBD1 matching 9 bases. The CDR3 totals 15 residues. Germline V lookup: CDR1 MNHEY, CDR2 SVGEGT. Trimming cost V 6 bases and J 0 bases; bases outside gene matches: 6.

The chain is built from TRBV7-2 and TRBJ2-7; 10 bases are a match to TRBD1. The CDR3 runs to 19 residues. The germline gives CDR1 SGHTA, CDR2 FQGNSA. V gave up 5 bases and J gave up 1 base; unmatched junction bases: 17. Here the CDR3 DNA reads TGTGCCAGCAGCCCCGCCACATCGCCGGGACAGGGGTTATCCTACGAGCAGTACTTC. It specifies CASSPATSPGQGLSYEQYF.

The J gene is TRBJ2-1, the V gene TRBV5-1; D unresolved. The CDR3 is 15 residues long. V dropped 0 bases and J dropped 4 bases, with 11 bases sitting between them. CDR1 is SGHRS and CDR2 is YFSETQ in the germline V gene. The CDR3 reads CASSLAVPRYNEQFF. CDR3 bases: TGCGCCAGCAGCTTGGCGGTGCCTAGATACAATGAGCAGTTCTTC.

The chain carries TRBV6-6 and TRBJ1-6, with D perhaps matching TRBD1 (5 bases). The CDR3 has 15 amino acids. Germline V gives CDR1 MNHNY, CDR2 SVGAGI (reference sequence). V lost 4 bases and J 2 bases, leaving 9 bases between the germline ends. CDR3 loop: CASSLAGTYNSPLHF. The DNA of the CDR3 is TGTGCCAGCAGTTTGGCAGGGACCTATAATTCACCCCTCCACTTT.

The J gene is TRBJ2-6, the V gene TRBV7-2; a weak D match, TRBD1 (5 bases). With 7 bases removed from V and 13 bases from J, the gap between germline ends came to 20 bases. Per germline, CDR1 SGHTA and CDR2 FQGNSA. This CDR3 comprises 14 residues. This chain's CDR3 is CASTITGAARVLTF. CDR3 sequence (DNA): TGTGCCAGCACGATCACTGGGGCCGCACGGGTCCTGACTTTC.

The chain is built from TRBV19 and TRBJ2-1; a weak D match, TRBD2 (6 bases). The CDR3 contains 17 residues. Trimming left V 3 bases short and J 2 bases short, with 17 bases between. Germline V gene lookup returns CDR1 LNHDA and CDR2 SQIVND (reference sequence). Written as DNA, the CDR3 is TGTGCCAGTAGTATTCGGAGGGGCAGACCCCCCTACAATGAGCAGTTCTTC. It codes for CASSIRRGRPPYNEQFF.

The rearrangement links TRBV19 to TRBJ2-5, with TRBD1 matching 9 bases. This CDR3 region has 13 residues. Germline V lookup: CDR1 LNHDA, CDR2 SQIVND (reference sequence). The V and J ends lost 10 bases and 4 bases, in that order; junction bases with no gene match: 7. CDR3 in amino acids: CATKDRGGETQYF. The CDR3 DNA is TGTGCCACTAAGGACAGGGGAGGAGAGACCCAGTACTTC.

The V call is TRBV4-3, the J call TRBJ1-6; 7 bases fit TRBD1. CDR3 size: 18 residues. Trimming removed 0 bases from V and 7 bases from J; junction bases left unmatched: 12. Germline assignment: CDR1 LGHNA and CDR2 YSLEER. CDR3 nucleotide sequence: TGCGCCAGCAGCCAAGATCACCTCAGGGGGGCTGGCAATTCACCCCTCCACTTT. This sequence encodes CASSQDHLRGAGNSPLHF.

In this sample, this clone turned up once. The CDR3 nucleotides read TGTGCCAGCAGCCCCGTTAGGGGGGGCACTGAAGCTTTCTTT. As protein: CASSPVRGGTEAFF. The rearrangement links TRBV7-9 to TRBJ1-1; maybe TRBD1 (6 bases). CDR3 size: 14 residues. Germline assignment: CDR1 SEHNR and CDR2 FQNEAQ (reference sequence). Trimming pared 5 bases from V and 4 bases from J, leaving 14 bases between.